The present entry profiles one T cell receptor (beta chain) with its context. The ends lost 4 bases at V and 0 bases at J; junction bases unmatched: 10. The CDR3 runs to 18 residues. Germline V CDR1 and CDR2: SGHVS, FQNEAQ. Enrolled during active infection, Seattle patients were then followed longitudinally. This record comes from a study of blood T cell repertoires in COVID-19. The wider study: Donors in the United States, Italy and Spain gave samples during acute or convalescent COVID-19.

Some clones are missing from TCRdb's copy, which holds only in-frame ones; the method was immunoSEQ multiplex PCR. This table has around 140,000 clones, approximately 86% appearing once. V is TRBV7-8 and J is TRBJ1-3, with 9 bases that match TRBD1. Material: peripheral blood. The source is a woman in her 70s with COVID-19, enrolled during active disease. The CDR3 loop is CASSSSTGGTFSGNTIYF. CDR3 coding DNA: TGTGCCAGCAGCTCTTCGACAGGGGGAACCTTCTCTGGAAACACCATATATTTT. Variable domain in full (rest from reference TRBV7-8 and TRBJ1-3): GAGVSQSPRYKVAKRGQDVALRCDPISGHVSLFWYQQALGQGPEFLTYFQNEAQLDKSGLPSDRFFAERPEGSVSTLKIQRTQQEDSAVYLCASSSSTGGTFSGNTIYFGEGSWLTVV.